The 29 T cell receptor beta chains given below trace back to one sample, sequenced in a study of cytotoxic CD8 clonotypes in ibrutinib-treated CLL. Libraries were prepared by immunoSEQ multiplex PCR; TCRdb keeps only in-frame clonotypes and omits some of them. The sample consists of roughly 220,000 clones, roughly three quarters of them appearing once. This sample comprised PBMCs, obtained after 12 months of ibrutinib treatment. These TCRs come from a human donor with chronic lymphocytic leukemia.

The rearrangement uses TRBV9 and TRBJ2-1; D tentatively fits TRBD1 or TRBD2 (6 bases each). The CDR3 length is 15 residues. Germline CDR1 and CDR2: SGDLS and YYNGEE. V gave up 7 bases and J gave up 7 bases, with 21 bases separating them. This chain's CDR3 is CASAHSSGAGNEQFF. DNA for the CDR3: TGTGCCAGCGCTCACTCGTCAGGGGCGGGGAATGAGCAGTTCTTC.

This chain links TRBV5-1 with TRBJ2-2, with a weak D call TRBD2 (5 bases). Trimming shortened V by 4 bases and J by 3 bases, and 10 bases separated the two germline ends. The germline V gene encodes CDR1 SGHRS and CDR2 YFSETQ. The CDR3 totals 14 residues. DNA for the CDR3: TGCGCCAGCAGCCCCTTGGGAGACACCGGGGAGCTGTTTTTT. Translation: CASSPLGDTGELFF.

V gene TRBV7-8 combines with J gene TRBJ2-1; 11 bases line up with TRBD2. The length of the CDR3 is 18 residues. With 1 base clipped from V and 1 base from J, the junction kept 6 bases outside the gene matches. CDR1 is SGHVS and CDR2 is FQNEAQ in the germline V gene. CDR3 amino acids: CASSLEWASGRSYNEQFF. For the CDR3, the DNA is TGTGCCAGCAGCTTAGAGTGGGCTAGCGGGAGGTCCTACAATGAGCAGTTCTTC.

The CDR3 coding sequence is TGTGCCAGCAGCTTAGTGGGGACAGAGAGCTATGGCTACACCTTC. Translated, it gives CASSLVGTESYGYTF. The chain joins TRBV11-2 to TRBJ1-2, with 7 bases matching TRBD1. V was pared by 1 base and J by 4 bases, with 6 bases of the junction left unmatched. CDR1 SGHAT and CDR2 FQNNGV come from the germline V gene. The CDR3 contains 15 residues.

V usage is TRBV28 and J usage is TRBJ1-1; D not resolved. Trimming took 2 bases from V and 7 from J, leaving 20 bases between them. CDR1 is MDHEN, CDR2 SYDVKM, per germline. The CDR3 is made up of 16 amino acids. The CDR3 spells CASSLGMGAWADEAFF. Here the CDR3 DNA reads TGTGCCAGCAGTTTAGGGATGGGCGCGTGGGCCGATGAAGCTTTCTTT.

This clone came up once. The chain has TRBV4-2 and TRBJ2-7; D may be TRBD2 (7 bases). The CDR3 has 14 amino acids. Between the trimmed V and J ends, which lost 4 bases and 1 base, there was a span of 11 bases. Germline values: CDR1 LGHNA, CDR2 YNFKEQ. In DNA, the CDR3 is TGTGCCAGCAGCCCCCGGGGGGCTTCCTACGAGCAGTACTTC. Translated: CASSPRGASYEQYF.

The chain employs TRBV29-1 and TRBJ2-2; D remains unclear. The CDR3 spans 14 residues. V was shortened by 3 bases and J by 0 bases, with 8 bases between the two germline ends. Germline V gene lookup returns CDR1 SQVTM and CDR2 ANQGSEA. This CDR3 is CSVEGSTNTGELFF. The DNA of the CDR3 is TGCAGCGTTGAGGGCAGCACGAACACCGGGGAGCTGTTTTTT.

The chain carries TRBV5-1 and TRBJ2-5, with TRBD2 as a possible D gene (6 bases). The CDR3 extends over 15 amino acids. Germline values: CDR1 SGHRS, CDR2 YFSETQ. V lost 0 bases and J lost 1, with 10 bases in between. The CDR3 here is CASSLGSGFQETQYF. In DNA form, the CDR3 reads TGCGCCAGCAGCTTGGGTAGCGGATTCCAAGAGACCCAGTACTTC.

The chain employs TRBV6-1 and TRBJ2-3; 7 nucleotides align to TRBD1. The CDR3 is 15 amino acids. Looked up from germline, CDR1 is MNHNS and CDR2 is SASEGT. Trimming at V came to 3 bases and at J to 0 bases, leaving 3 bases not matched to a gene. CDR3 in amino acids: CASSERDSSTDTQYF. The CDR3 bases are TGTGCCAGCAGTGAGAGGGACAGTAGCACAGATACGCAGTATTTT.

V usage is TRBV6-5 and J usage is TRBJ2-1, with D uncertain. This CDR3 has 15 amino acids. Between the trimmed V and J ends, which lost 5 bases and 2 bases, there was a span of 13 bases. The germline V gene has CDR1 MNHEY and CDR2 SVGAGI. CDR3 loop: CASSADIQAYNEQFF. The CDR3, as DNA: TGTGCCAGCAGTGCTGACATCCAGGCCTACAATGAGCAGTTCTTC.

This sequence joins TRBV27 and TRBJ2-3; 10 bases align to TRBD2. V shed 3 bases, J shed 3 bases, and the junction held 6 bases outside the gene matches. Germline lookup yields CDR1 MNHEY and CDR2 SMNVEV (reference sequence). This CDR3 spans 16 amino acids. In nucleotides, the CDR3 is TGTGCCAGCAGTTTGGCTCTAGCGGGGGATACAGATACGCAGTATTTT. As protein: CASSLALAGDTDTQYF.

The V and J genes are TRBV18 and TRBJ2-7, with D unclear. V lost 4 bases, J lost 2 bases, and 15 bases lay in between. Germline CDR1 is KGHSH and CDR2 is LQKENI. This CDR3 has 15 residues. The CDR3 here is CASSRSVIWPYEQYF. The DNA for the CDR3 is TGTGCCAGCTCACGCTCAGTAATCTGGCCCTACGAGCAGTACTTC.

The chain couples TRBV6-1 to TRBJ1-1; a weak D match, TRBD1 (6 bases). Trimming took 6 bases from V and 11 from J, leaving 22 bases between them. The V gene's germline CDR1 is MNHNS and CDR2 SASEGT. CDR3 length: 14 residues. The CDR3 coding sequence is TGTGCCAGCAGCCAGACGGGGGGCAGACGGGAGGCTTTCTTT. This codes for CASSQTGGRREAFF.

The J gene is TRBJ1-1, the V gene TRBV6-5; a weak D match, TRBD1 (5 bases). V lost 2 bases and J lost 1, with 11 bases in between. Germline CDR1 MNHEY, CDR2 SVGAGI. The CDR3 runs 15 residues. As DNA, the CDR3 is TGTGCCAGCAGTTACCAGGGAATAGGGAACACTGAAGCTTTCTTT. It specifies CASSYQGIGNTEAFF.

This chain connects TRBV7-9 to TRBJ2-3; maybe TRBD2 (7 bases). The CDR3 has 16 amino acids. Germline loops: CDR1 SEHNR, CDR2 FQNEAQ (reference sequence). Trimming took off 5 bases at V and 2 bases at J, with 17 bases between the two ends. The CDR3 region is CASSARAGHTTDTQYF. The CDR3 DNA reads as TGTGCCAGCAGCGCGAGAGCGGGACACACCACAGATACGCAGTATTTT.

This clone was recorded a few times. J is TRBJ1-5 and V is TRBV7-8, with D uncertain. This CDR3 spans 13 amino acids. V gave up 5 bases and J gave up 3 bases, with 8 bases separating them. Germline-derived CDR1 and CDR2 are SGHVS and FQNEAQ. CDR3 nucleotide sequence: TGTGCCAGCAGCCCCAGAAACAATCAGCCCCAGCATTTT. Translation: CASSPRNNQPQHF.

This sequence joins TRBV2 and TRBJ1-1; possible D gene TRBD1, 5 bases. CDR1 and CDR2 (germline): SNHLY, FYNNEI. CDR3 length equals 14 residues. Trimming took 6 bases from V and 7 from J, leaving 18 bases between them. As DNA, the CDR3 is TGTGCCAGCAGACCTCAACTGATCGGGGGTGAAGCTTTCTTT. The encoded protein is CASRPQLIGGEAFF.

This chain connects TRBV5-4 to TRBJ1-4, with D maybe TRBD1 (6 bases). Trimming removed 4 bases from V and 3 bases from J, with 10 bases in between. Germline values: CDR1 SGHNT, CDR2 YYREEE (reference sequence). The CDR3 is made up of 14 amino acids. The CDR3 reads CASSPGTSNEKLFF. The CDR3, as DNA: TGTGCCAGCAGCCCGGGGACATCTAATGAAAAACTGTTTTTT.

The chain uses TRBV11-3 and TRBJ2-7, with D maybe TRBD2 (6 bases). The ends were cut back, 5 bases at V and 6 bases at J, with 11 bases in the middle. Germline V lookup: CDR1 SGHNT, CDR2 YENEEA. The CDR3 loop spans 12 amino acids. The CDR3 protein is CASSTRDGEQYF. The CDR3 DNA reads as TGTGCCAGCAGCACGCGGGACGGCGAGCAGTACTTC.

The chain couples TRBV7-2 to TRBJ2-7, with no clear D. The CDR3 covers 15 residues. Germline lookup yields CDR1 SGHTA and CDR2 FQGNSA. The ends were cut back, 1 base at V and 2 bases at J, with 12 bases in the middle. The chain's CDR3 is CASSLGQAFTYEQYF. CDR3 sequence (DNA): TGTGCCAGCAGCTTAGGGCAGGCTTTCACCTACGAGCAGTACTTC. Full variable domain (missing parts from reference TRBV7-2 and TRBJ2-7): GAGVSQSPSNKVTEKGKDVELRCDPISGHTALYWYRQSLGQGLEFLIYFQGNSAPDKSGLPSDRFSAERTGGSVSTLTIQRTQQEDSAVYLCASSLGQAFTYEQYFGPGTRLTVT.

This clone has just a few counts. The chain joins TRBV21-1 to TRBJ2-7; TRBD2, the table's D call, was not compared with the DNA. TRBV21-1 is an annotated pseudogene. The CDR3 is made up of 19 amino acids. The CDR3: CASSKEPLLAPFLSYEQYF. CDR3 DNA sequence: TGTGCCAGCAGCAAAGAACCTTTACTAGCTCCATTCCTGTCCTACGAGCAGTACTTC.

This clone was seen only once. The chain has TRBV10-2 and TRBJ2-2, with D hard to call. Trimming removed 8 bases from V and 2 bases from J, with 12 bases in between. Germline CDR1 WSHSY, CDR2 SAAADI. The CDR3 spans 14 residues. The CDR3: CASQGTVNTGELFF. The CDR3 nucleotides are TGCGCCAGCCAAGGAACAGTCAACACCGGGGAGCTGTTTTTT.

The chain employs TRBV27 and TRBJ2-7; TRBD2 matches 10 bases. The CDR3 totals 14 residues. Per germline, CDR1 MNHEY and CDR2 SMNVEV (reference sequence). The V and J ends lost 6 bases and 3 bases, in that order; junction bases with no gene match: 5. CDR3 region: CASSWTSGNYEQYF. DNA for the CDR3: TGTGCCAGCAGCTGGACTAGCGGAAACTACGAGCAGTACTTC.

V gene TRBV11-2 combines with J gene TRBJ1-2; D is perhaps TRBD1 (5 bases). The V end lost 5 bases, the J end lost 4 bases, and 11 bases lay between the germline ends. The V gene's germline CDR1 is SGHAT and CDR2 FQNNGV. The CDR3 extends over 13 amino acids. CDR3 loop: CASSSPGSYGYTF. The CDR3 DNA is TGTGCCAGCAGCAGTCCAGGGAGCTATGGCTACACCTTC. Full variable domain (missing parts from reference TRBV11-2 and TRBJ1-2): EAGVAQSPRYKIIEKRQSVAFWCNPISGHATLYWYQQILGQGPKLLIQFQNNGVVDDSQLPKDRFSAERLKGVDSTLKIQPAKLEDSAVYLCASSSPGSYGYTFGSGTRLTVV.

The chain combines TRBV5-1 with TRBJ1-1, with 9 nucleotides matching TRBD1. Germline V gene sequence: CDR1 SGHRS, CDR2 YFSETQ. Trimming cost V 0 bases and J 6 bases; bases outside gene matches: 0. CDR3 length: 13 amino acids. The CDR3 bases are TGCGCCAGCAGCTTGGGACAGGGGGCTGAAGCTTTCTTT. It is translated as CASSLGQGAEAFF.

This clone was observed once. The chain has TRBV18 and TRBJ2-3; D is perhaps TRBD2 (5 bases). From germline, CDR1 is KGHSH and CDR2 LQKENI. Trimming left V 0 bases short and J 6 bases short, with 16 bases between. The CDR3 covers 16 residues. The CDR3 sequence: CASSPPTTGGLDTQYF. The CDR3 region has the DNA TGTGCCAGCTCACCACCAACGACGGGCGGGCTGGATACGCAGTATTTT.

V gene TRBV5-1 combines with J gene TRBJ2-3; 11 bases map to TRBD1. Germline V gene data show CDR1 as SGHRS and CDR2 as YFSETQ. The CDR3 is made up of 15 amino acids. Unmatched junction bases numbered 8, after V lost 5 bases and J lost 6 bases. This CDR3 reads CASSWTGGEVDTQYF. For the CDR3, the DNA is TGCGCCAGCAGTTGGACAGGGGGCGAGGTGGATACGCAGTATTTT.

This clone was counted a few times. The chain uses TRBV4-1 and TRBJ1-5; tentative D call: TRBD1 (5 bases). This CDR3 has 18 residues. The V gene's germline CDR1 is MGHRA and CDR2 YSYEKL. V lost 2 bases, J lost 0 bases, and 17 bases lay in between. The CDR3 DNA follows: TGCGCCAGCAGCCAATTAGTTGTGGGGGATATTAGCAATCAGCCCCAGCATTTT. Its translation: CASSQLVVGDISNQPQHF.

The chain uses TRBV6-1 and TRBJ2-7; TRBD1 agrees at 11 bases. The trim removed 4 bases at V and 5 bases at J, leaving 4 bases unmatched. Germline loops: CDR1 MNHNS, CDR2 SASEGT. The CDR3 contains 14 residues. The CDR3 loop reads CASSGGQGGHEQYF. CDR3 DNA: TGTGCCAGCAGTGGGGGACAGGGGGGCCACGAGCAGTACTTC.